This T cell receptor (beta chain) was sequenced during a study of blood T cell repertoires in COVID-19. TCRdb's table, derived via immunoSEQ multiplex PCR, lists solely in-frame clones and lacks some. The data show about 72,000 clones, more than 80% seen once. This clone showed up just once. The germline CDR1 and CDR2 sequences are SGHRS and YFSETQ. The V end lost 4 bases, the J end lost 3 bases, and 10 bases lay between the germline ends. The CDR3 contains 13 residues. The sequence was collected from a woman over 75 with active or convalescent COVID-19. The sample was peripheral blood. The chain couples TRBV5-1 to TRBJ1-2; D remains ambiguous. CDR3 protein: CASSPLVDYGYTF. The CDR3 DNA reads as TGCGCCAGCAGCCCACTCGTTGACTATGGCTACACCTTC.